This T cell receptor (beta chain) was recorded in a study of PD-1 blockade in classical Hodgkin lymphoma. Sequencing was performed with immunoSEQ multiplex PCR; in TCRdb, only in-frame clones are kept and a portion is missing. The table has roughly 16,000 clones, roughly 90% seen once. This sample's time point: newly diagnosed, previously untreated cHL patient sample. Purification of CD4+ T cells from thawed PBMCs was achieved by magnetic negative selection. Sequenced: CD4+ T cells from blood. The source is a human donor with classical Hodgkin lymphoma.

Written as DNA, the CDR3 is TGTGCCAGTAGTACCCCAGGGGAGGCCAAAAACATTCAGTACTTC. This gives the protein CASSTPGEAKNIQYF. The chain is built from TRBV19 and TRBJ2-4; possibly TRBD1 for D (6 bases). The CDR3 runs 15 residues. V was pared by 4 bases and J by 1 base, with 11 bases between. Germline CDR1 LNHDA, CDR2 SQIVND (reference sequence).